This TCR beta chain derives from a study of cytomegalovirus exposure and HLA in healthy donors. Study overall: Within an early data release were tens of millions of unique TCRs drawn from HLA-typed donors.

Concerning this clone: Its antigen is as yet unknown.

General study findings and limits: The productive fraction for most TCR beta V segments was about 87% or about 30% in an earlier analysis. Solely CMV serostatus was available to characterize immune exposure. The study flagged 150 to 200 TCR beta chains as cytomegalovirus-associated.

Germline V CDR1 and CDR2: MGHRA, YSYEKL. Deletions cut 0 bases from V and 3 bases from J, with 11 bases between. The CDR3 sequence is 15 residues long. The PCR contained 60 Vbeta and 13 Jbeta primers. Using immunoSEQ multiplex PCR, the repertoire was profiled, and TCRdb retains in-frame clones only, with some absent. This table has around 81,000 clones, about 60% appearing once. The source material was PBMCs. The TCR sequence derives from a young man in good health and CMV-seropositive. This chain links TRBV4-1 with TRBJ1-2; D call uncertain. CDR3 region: CASSQEWQYDYGYTF. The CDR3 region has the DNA TGCGCCAGCAGCCAAGAATGGCAGTACGACTATGGCTACACCTTC.